This entry lists 16 T cell receptor beta chains sequenced from one sample in a study of CD8 T cells in ankylosing spondylitis. Study findings and constraints: A TCR beta motif of eight or nine highly homologous variants seemed to mark ankylosing spondylitis blood.

These receptors have no identified antigens. TCRdb processed the 5' RACE reads anew with MiXCR; each CDR3 protein has one entry. The sample has 700,000 to 1,000,000 distinct CDR3 sequences, 12% seen once. The sample taken for sequencing was blood, either unsorted or a sorted T cell fraction (not recorded which). These receptors were collected from a male donor with ankylosing spondylitis.

This clonotype appeared many times. The chain is built from TRBV7-2 and TRBJ2-1; D possibly corresponds to TRBD2 (6 bases). The CDR3 totals 13 residues. V was pared by 5 bases and J by 7 bases, with 12 bases between. Per germline, CDR1 SGHTA and CDR2 FQGNSA. The CDR3 DNA reads as TGTGCCAGCAGCCCGATGGCGGGGAATGAGCAGTTCTTC. Translation: CASSPMAGNEQFF.

The CDR3 spells CASSVVWGAGAFF. In nucleotides, the CDR3 is TGTGCCAGCAGTGTGGTGTGGGGGGCCGGGGCTTTCTTT. The chain uses TRBV6-1 and TRBJ1-1; D may be TRBD1 (6 bases). Trimming left V 4 bases short and J 11 bases short, with 17 bases between. The germline gives CDR1 MNHNS, CDR2 SASEGT. The CDR3 sequence is 13 residues long.

The V gene is TRBV12-3 or TRBV12-4, the J gene TRBJ2-1, with TRBD2 matching 11 bases. CDR3 length: 18 residues. Trimming removed 6 bases from V and 2 bases from J; junction bases left unmatched: 12. Here the CDR3 DNA reads TGTGCCAGCAGCCGTACCCGGACTAGCGGGCTCGCCTACAATGAGCAGTTCTTC. It encodes CASSRTRTSGLAYNEQFF.

This clonotype was detected a few times. J is TRBJ2-5 and V is TRBV20-1, with unresolved D. V was trimmed by 1 base and J by 5 bases, leaving 17 bases between them. This CDR3 contains 15 residues. CDR1 DFQATT and CDR2 SNEGSKA come from the germline V gene (reference sequence). This CDR3 reads CSARVTTHPRETQYF. CDR3 in DNA: TGCAGTGCTAGAGTAACGACCCACCCAAGGGAGACCCAGTACTTC.

This clonotype was observed a few times. The chain employs TRBV7-2 and TRBJ2-1, with unresolved D. The CDR3 spans 14 residues. The V end lost 1 base, the J end lost 3 bases, and 7 bases lay between the germline ends. The germline gives CDR1 SGHTA, CDR2 FQGNSA. CDR3 nucleotides: TGTGCCAGCAGCTTAGTTGATAACTACAATGAGCAGTTCTTC. Encoded protein: CASSLVDNYNEQFF.

V is TRBV28 and J is TRBJ2-2, with 7 nucleotides matching TRBD1. V lost 7 bases to trimming and J lost 5 bases; unmatched junction nucleotides: 10. Per germline, CDR1 MDHEN and CDR2 SYDVKM. CDR3 size: 15 residues. The CDR3 nucleotides read TGTGCCAGCACCTTGTCCGACAGGGTAACCGGGGAGCTGTTTTTT. It codes for CASTLSDRVTGELFF.

This clonotype showed up just a few times. The chain carries TRBV18 and TRBJ1-5, with D uncertain. This CDR3 is 13 amino acids long. From germline, CDR1 is KGHSH and CDR2 LQKENI. Trimming removed 5 bases from V and 7 bases from J, with 12 bases in between. CDR3 coding DNA: TGTGCCAGCTCAAATACCGAGAACCAGCCCCAGCATTTT. Amino acid sequence: CASSNTENQPQHF.

This clonotype occurred a few times. V is TRBV5-5 and J is TRBJ2-7, with D perhaps matching TRBD2 (5 bases). CDR3 size: 14 residues. V was pared by 1 base and J by 6 bases, with 14 bases between. Germline V CDR1 and CDR2: SGHKS, YYEKEE (reference sequence). The CDR3 DNA follows: TGTGCCAGCAGCTTGAAACTAGACCCCTCCGAGCAGTACTTC. The encoded protein is CASSLKLDPSEQYF.

This clonotype was seen a few times. This sequence joins TRBV5-1 and TRBJ1-2; the match to TRBD1 covers 7 bases. V lost 3 bases and J lost 4; bases outside the gene matches: 6. CDR1 and CDR2 (germline): SGHRS, YFSETQ. The CDR3 is 14 residues long. Here the CDR3 reads CASSYDRASYGYTF. CDR3 bases: TGCGCCAGCAGCTACGACAGGGCTTCCTATGGCTACACCTTC.

The genes are TRBV6-5 and TRBJ2-7; D call uncertain. Germline lookup yields CDR1 MNHEY and CDR2 SVGAGI. This CDR3 comprises 14 residues. V dropped 2 bases and J dropped 2 bases, with 10 bases sitting between them. Written as DNA, the CDR3 is TGTGCCAGCAGTTACGCGTTCGGCGCCTACGAGCAGTACTTC. Translating gives CASSYAFGAYEQYF.

CDR3 DNA sequence: TGTGCCAGCAGTTTACCGACAGGGTCCCCCTACGAGCAGTACTTC. This codes for CASSLPTGSPYEQYF. The gene calls are TRBV28 and TRBJ2-7, with 7 bases matching TRBD1. This CDR3 has 15 amino acids. After removal of 2 bases from V and 2 bases from J, the junction contained 6 bases not matched to a gene. The germline gives CDR1 MDHEN, CDR2 SYDVKM.

This clonotype came up many times. The chain links TRBV10-3 to TRBJ2-2; weak D call: TRBD2 (5 bases). The CDR3 length is 16 residues. V lost 4 bases to trimming and J lost 3 bases, with 15 bases between them. The germline gives CDR1 ENHRY, CDR2 SYGVKD. The CDR3 reads CAISGAVTRDTGELFF. The CDR3, as DNA: TGTGCCATCAGTGGAGCGGTGACCCGGGACACCGGGGAGCTGTTTTTT.

In its sample, this clonotype was seen a few times. The chain employs TRBV27 and TRBJ1-4; 7 positions agree with TRBD1. Germline V gene lookup returns CDR1 MNHEY and CDR2 SMNVEV (reference sequence). Losses at the gene ends were 9 bases for V and 3 bases for J; bases not matched to a gene: 4. The CDR3 contains 13 residues. The CDR3 bases are TGTGCCAGGGTCCAGGGGGCTAATGAAAAACTGTTTTTT. Translated: CARVQGANEKLFF. Together with reference TRBV27 and TRBJ1-4, the CDR3 gives the full variable domain: EAQVTQNPRYLITVTGKKLTVTCSQNMNHEYMSWYRQDPGLGLRQIYYSMNVEVTDKGDVPEGYKVSRKEKRNFPLILESPSPNQTSLYFCARVQGANEKLFFGSGTQLSVL.

This clonotype was picked up many times. The gene calls are TRBV25-1 and TRBJ2-1; the D gene is possibly TRBD1 (6 bases). Trimming shortened V by 3 bases and J by 7 bases, and 16 bases separated the two germline ends. Germline CDR1 MGHDK, CDR2 SYGVNS. This CDR3 spans 15 amino acids. CDR3 nucleotides: TGTGCCAGCAGTGATTCCAGGGGTTCGGGAAATGAGCAGTTCTTC. Its translation is CASSDSRGSGNEQFF.

The CDR3 loop is CASSPGGPSRGSPLHF. CDR3 DNA: TGTGCCAGCAGCCCCGGAGGCCCATCGAGGGGTTCACCCCTCCACTTT. V and J are TRBV7-2 and TRBJ1-6, with TRBD1 as a possible D gene (5 bases). Germline V CDR1 and CDR2: SGHTA, FQGNSA. The CDR3 length is 16 residues. The ends were cut back, 5 bases at V and 9 bases at J, with 20 bases in the middle.

This clonotype has ten or more counts. J is TRBJ2-1 and V is TRBV20-1, with a tentative D call TRBD2 (5 bases). V gave up 4 bases and J gave up 6 bases, with 19 bases separating them. Germline CDR1 DFQATT, CDR2 SNEGSKA (reference sequence). The length of the CDR3 is 15 residues. CDR3 nucleotides: TGCAGTGCTACCGGCGGGTCGTGGAAGGGCAATGAGCAGTTCTTC. Translating gives CSATGGSWKGNEQFF.